This paragraph covers one T cell receptor beta chain sequence. What antigen it recognizes has not been identified. An end of the junction does not agree with germline; a read error may underlie this. The sample is drawn from a study of primary melanoma T cells and metastatic recurrence (dated by TCRdb to about 2020). Some background on the complete study: The cohort comprised 150 to 200 primary melanomas of stage T2 to T4, with thickness greater than 1 mm. The study tested whether T-cell fraction and T-cell repertoire clonality in primary melanoma tumors predicted patient outcome. The T-cell fraction measured by TCR beta sequencing was weighed against progression-free survival, the clinical outcome chosen for the comparison. Histopathological grading of tumor-infiltrating lymphocytes served as the comparison point for the T-cell fraction derived from sequencing. Findings and caveats that apply to the study as a whole: A T-cell fraction above 20% appeared protective regardless of ulceration status, mitotic rate or nodal disease. The authors presented an effective T-cell-mediated antitumor response in primary melanoma only as a suggestion and not as a demonstrated mechanism. Tumor T-cell fraction was reported to predict progression-free survival independently of thickness, ulceration, mitotic rate and age. Adding T-cell fraction to tumor thickness reportedly improved progression-free survival prediction more than adding any other histopathological variable.

The protocol used for the library was the immunoSEQ multiplex PCR assay. Primary melanoma tumor tissue was subjected to high-throughput sequencing of the T-cell receptor beta chain. In the paper's pipeline: Repertoire analyses included TCRB CDR3 sharing between samples and the distribution of insertions and deletions. A gradient-boosted model ranked the predictive value of the T-cell fraction against histopathological variables. TCRdb took this table from immuneACCESS and kept in-frame rearrangements with V and J called. Such tables lack part of the clones; where checked against another copy, unresolved V genes explain under half of the gap, and the rest is unexplained. Clone size and V and J calls were adopted from that table, with D and trimming inferred from the DNA. In all, the sample holds under 750 clones, and roughly 80% of those were seen once. 51% of the sample lies in the top ten. Patients had primary melanoma that had been surgically resected and was considered potentially curable but at risk of metastatic recurrence.

Measured from the cysteine to the phenylalanine, the CDR3 is 12 residues long. Only CDR3 DNA remains: 36 bases, in frame from the first base. The germline V gene yields MNHGY for CDR1 and SAAAGT for CDR2. The sequenced sample was melanoma tumor tissue. The TCR originated in a human donor with melanoma. This chain joins TRBV6-8 to TRBJ2-7; the D gene is possibly TRBD1, with 5 bases matching. The DNA sequence is TGTGCCAGCAGAGGGGTAACTTACGAACAGTACTTC. Its protein is CASRGVTYEQYF.